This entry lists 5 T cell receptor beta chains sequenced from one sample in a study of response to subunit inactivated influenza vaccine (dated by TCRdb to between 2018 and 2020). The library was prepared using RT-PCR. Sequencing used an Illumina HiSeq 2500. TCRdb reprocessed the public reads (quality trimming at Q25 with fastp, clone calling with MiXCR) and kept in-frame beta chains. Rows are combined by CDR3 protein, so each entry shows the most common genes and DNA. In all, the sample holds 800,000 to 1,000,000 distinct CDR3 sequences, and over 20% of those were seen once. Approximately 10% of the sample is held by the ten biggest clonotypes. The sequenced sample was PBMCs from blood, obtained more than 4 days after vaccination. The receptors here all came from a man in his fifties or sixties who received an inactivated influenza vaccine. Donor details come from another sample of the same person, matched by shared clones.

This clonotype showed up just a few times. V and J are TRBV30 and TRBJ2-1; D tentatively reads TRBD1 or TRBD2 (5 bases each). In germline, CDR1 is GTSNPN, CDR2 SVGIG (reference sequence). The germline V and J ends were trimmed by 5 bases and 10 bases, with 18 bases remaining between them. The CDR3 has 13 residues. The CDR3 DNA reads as TGTGCCTGGGGAAGGGACGCTAAGGAGGAGCAGTTCTTC. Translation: CAWGRDAKEEQFF. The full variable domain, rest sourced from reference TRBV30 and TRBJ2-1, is SQTIHQWPATLVQPVGSPLSLECTVEGTSNPNLYWYRQAAGRGLQLLFYSVGIGQISSEVPQNLSASRPQDRQFILSSKKLLLSDSGFYLCAWGRDAKEEQFFGPGTRLTVL.

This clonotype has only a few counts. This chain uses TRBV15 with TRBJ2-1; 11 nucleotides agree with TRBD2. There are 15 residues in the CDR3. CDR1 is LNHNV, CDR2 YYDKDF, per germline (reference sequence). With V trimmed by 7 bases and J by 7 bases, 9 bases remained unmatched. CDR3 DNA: TGTGCCACCACCACGCCGGGACTAGCGGAAAATGAGCAGTTCTTC. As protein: CATTTPGLAENEQFF.

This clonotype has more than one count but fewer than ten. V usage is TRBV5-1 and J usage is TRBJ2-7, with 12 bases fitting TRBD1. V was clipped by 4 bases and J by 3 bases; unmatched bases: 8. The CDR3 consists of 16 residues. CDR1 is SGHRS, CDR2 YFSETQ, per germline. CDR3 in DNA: TGCGCCAGCAGCCTCTCGGGACAGGGGGCAGGCTACGAGCAGTACTTC. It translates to CASSLSGQGAGYEQYF.

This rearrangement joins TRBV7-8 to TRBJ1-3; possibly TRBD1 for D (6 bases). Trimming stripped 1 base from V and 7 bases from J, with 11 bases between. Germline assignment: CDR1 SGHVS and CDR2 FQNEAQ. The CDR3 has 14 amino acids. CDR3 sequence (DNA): TGTGCCAGCAGCTTAGTTTCCCAGGGGAACACCATATATTTT. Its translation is CASSLVSQGNTIYF.

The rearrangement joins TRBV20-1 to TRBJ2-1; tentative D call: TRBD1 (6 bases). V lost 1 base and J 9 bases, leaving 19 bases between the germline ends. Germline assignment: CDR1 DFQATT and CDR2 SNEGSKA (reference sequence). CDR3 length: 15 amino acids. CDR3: CSARVGTRPLFEQFF. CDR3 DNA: TGCAGTGCTAGAGTGGGGACAAGGCCCCTTTTTGAGCAGTTCTTC.